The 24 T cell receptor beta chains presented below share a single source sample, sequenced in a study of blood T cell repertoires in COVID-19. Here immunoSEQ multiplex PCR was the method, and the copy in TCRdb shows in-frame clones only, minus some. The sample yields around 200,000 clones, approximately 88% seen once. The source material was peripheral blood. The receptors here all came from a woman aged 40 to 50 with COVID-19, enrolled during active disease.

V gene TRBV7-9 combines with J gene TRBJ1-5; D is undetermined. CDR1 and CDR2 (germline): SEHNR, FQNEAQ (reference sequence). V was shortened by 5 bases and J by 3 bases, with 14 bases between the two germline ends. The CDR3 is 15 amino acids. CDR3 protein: CASSLGGNNNQPQHF. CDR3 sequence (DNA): TGTGCCAGCAGCCTCGGAGGAAATAACAATCAGCCCCAGCATTTT. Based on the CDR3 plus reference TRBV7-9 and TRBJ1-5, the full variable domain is DTGVSQNPRHKITKRGQNVTFRCDPISEHNRLYWYRQTLGQGPEFLTYFQNEAQLEKSRLLSDRFSAERPKGSFSTLEIQRTEQGDSAMYLCASSLGGNNNQPQHFGDGTRLSIL.

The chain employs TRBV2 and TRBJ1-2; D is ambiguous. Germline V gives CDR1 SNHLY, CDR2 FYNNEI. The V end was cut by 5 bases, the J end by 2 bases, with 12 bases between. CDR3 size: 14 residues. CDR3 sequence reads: CASSTVPGNYGYTF. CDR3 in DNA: TGTGCCAGCAGTACAGTCCCCGGAAACTATGGCTACACCTTC.

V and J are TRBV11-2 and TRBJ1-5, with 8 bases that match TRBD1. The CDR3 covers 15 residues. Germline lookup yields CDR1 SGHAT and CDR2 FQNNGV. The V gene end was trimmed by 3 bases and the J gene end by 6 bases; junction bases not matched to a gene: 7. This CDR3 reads CASSLDRVDSQPQHF. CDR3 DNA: TGTGCCAGCAGCTTGGACAGGGTCGATAGTCAGCCCCAGCATTTT.

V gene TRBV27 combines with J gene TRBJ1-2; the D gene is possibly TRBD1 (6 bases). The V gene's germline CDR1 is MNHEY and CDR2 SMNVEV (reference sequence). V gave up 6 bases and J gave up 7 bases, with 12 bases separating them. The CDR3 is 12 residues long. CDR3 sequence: CASRGGESGYTF. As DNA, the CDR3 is TGTGCCAGCAGAGGGGGGGAAAGTGGCTACACCTTC.

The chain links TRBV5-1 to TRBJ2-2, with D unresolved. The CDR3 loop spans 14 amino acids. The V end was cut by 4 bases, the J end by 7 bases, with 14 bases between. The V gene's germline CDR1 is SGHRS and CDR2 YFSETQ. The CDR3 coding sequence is TGCGCCAGCAGCCAGAAGGAGCCGGGCGGGGAGCTGTTTTTT. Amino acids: CASSQKEPGGELFF. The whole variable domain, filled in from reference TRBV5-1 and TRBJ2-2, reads KAGVTQTPRYLIKTRGQQVTLSCSPISGHRSVSWYQQTPGQGLQFLFEYFSETQRNKGNFPGRFSGRQFSNSRSEMNVSTLELGDSALYLCASSQKEPGGELFFGEGSRLTVL.

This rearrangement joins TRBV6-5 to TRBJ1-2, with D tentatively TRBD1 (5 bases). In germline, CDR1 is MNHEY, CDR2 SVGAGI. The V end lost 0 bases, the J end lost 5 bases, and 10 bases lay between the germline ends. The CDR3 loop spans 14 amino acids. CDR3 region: CASSYSGGWYGYTF. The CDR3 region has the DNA TGTGCCAGCAGTTACTCGGGGGGATGGTATGGCTACACCTTC.

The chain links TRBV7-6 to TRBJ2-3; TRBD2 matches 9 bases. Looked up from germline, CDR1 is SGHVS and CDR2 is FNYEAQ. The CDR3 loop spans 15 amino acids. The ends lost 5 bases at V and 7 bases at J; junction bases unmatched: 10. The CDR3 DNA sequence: TGTGCCAGCAGCGCAAGGCGGGAGGGCCAGAATACGCAGTATTTT. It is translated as CASSARREGQNTQYF.

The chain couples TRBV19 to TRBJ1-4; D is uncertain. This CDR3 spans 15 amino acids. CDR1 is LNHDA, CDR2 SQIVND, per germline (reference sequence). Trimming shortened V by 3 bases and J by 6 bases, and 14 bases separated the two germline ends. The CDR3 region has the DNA TGTGCCAGTAGTATTTTGGGAGTGATTGATGAAAAACTGTTTTTT. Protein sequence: CASSILGVIDEKLFF.

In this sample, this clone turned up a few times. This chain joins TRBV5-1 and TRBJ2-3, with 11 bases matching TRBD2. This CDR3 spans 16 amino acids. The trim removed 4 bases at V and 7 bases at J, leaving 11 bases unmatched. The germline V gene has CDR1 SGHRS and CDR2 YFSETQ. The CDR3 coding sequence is TGCGCCAGCAGCCCAAGACTAGCGGGGTTCGGAAATACGCAGTATTTT. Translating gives CASSPRLAGFGNTQYF. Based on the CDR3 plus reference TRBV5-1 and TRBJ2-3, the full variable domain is KAGVTQTPRYLIKTRGQQVTLSCSPISGHRSVSWYQQTPGQGLQFLFEYFSETQRNKGNFPGRFSGRQFSNSRSEMNVSTLELGDSALYLCASSPRLAGFGNTQYFGPGTRLTVL.

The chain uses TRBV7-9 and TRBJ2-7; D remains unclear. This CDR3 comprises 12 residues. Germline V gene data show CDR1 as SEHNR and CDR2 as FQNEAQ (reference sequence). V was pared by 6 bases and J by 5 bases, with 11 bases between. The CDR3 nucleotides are TGTGCCAGCAGTTACCCCCGGGACGAGCAGTACTTC. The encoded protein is CASSYPRDEQYF.

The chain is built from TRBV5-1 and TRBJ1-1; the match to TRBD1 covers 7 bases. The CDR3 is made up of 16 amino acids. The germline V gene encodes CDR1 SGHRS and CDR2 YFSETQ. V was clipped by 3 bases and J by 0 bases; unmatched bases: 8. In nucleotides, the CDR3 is TGCGCCAGCAGCTACGGACAGGTATCCATGAACACTGAAGCTTTCTTT. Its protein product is CASSYGQVSMNTEAFF.

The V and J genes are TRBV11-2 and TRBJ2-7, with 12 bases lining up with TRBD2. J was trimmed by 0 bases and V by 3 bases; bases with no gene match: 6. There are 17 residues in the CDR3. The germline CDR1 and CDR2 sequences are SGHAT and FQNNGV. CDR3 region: CASSFTTSGGFSYEQYF. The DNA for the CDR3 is TGTGCCAGCAGCTTCACCACTAGCGGGGGGTTCTCCTACGAGCAGTACTTC. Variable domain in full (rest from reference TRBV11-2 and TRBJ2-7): EAGVAQSPRYKIIEKRQSVAFWCNPISGHATLYWYQQILGQGPKLLIQFQNNGVVDDSQLPKDRFSAERLKGVDSTLKIQPAKLEDSAVYLCASSFTTSGGFSYEQYFGPGTRLTVT.

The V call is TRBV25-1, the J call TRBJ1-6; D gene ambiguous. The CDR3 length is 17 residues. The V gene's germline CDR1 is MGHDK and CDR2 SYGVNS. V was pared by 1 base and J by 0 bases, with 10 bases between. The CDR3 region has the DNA TGTGCCAGCAGTGAATTGCGCGTGAGCTCCTATAATTCACCCCTCCACTTT. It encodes CASSELRVSSYNSPLHF.

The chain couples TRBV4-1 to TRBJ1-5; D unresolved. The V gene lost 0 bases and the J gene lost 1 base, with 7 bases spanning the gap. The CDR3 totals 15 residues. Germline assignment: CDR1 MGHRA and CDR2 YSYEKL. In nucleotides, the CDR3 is TGCGCCAGCAGCCAAGACCCAAAAAGCAATCAGCCCCAGCATTTT. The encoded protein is CASSQDPKSNQPQHF.

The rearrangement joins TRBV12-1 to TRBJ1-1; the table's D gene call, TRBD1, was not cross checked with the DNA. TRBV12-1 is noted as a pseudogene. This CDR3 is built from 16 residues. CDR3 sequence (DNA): TGTGCCAGCAGCTTTTCCCAGGGGGCCGGGAACACTGAAGCTTTCTTT. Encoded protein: CASSFSQGAGNTEAFF.

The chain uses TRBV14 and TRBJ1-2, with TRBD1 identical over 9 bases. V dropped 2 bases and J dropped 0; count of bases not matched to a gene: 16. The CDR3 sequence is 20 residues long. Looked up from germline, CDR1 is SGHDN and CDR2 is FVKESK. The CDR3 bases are TGTGCCAGCAGCCAATTAAGCTATTCGGGACAGGGCCTCTCTAACTATGGCTACACCTTC. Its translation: CASSQLSYSGQGLSNYGYTF.

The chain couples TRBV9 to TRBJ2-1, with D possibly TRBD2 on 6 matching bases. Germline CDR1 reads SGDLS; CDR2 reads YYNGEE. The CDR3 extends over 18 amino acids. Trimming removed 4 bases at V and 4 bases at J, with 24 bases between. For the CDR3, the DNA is TGTGCCAGCAGCCCGTTAAGTAGCGGCCGAATTAGGTACAATGAGCAGTTCTTC. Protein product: CASSPLSSGRIRYNEQFF.

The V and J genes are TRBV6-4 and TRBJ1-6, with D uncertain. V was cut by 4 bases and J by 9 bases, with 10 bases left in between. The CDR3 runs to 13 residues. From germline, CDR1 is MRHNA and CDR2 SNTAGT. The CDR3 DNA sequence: TGTGCCAGCAGTGGCTGGTCGGGTTCACCCCTCCACTTT. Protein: CASSGWSGSPLHF.

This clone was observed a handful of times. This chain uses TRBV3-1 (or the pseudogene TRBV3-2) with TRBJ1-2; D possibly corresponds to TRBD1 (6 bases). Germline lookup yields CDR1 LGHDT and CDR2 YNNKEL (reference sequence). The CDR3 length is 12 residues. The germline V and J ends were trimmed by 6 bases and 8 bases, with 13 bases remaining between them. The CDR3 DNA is TGTGCCAGCAGTGACAGGCCCCGGGGCTACACCTTC. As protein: CASSDRPRGYTF.

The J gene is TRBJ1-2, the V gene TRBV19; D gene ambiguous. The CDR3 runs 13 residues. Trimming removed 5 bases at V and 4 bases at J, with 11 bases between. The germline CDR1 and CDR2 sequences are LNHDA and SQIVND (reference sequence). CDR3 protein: CASSLTSVYGYTF. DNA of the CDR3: TGTGCCAGTAGTCTTACCTCAGTCTATGGCTACACCTTC.

The CDR3 DNA sequence: TGTGCCAGCAGCCAGGGGGAAGAGACCCAGTACTTC. Its protein is CASSQGEETQYF. This chain uses TRBV7-8 with TRBJ2-5; 7 nucleotides match TRBD1. The CDR3 extends over 12 amino acids. Trimming at V came to 5 bases and at J to 3 bases, leaving 0 bases not matched to a gene. In germline, CDR1 is SGHVS, CDR2 FQNEAQ.

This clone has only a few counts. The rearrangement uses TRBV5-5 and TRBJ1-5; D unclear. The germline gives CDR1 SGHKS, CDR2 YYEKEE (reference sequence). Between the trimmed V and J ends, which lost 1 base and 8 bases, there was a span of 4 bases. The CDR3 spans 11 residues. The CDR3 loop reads CASSLREPQHF. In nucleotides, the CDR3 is TGTGCCAGCAGCTTGCGGGAGCCCCAGCATTTT.

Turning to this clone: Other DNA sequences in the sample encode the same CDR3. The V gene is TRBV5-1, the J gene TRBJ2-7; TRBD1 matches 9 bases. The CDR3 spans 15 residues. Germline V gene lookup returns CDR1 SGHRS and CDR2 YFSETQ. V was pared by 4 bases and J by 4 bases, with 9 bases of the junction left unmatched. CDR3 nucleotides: TGCGCCAGCAGCCCGAGCGGGACAGGGCTTTACGAGCAGTACTTC. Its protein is CASSPSGTGLYEQYF.

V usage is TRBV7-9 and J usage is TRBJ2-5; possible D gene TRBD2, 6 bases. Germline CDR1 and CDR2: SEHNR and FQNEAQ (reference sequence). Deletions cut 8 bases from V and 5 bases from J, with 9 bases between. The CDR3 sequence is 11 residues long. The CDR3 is CASEGGETQYF. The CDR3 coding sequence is TGTGCCAGCGAGGGAGGCGAGACCCAGTACTTC.